The T cell receptor beta chain described here comes from a study of T cells in Graves' hyperthyroidism and ophthalmopathy. Study background: The initial diagnosis was the point when peripheral blood was collected, ahead of any treatment. Study results and limitations: The model identified upcoming ophthalmopathy a median 6.5 months ahead of onset.

V shed 7 bases, J shed 2 bases, and the junction held 1 base outside the gene matches. The CDR3 consists of 12 residues. Germline V gene lookup returns CDR1 MNHEY and CDR2 SMNVEV (reference sequence). There were TCR beta CDR3 regions amplified from RNA transcripts. HTBI primers were employed in a first-round RT-PCR of the TCR CDR3. One entry per CDR3 protein, called by TCRdb with MiXCR from the multiplex PCR reads. The sample holds 450,000 to 650,000 distinct CDR3 sequences, approximately 17% seen once. Clinical symptoms, serum thyroxine, TRAb, thyroid ultrasound and orbital computed tomography informed diagnoses. PBMCs were obtained from approximately 10 ml fresh peripheral blood. This clonotype was seen a few times. Its antigen is still unknown.

This TCR was sampled from a young woman with Graves' ophthalmopathy. This chain uses TRBV27 with TRBJ2-7; 8 nucleotides match TRBD1. Sequencing was carried out using blood. The chain's CDR3 is CASKTGAYEQYF. CDR3 coding DNA: TGTGCCAGCAAGACAGGGGCCTACGAGCAGTACTTC.